This entry concerns a single TCR beta chain. Its antigen is not yet known. No much larger clone exists at a distance of one base, and base qualities are not known. The data were taken from a study of human T cells and chemical hapten exposure (dated by TCRdb to the early 2020s). As for the study more broadly: Libraries were pooled for sequencing, and variation in per-sample TCR yields was attributed mainly to small differences in library volumes within the pool. Peripheral blood TCR repertoire changes were tracked in vivo in alopecia patients during primary and secondary sensitization to the hapten diphenylcyclopropenone (DPC). From each blood RNA sample, both TCR alpha and TCR beta chains were sequenced.

During library preparation, unique molecular identifiers were attached to individual cDNA molecules so that TCRs could be counted quantitatively and reproducibly. The study's processing was this. Samples had a median of around 92,000 TCRs, with a range from roughly 20,000 to 690,600. The Decombinator software suite was used to annotate the V, J and CDR3 of the TCR reads. For PS versus PT1 abundance plots, all samples were subsampled to the same number of TCRs (28,000). TCRs were defined as expanded if absent before sensitization and observed at least eight times at the 2-week time point. TCRdb applied fastp at Q25 and MiXCR to the public reads, then kept only in-frame beta chains. Every distinct CDR3 protein forms one entry, paired with its most common genes and DNA. Clone size and V and J calls follow TCRdb, not the original study. For this sample there are about 260 distinct CDR3 sequences; less than 60% appear just once. The top ten constitute 65% to 80% of the sample.

Study-wide conclusions, independent of this receptor: Repeated subsampling changed both the strength of the expansion versus patch-test correlation and the threshold at which the correlation became significant. DPC sensitization did not change how many TCRs were above 1 in 1000 frequency, and no evidence was found of alterations in global repertoire structure.

Total RNA was isolated from unfractionated whole blood collected in Tempus Blood RNA tubes. Sequenced material: whole blood. The clonotype was recovered from a human donor who had alopecia or was a healthy volunteer (not recorded which). Some clones in this sample may be carry-over from other donors' samples. This table probably holds off-target reads from a library built for another chain.

Read as DNA, the sequence is TGTGCCAGCAGCGACAACAGGTACGAGCAGTACTTC. The encoded protein is CASSDNRYEQYF. This sequence uses TRBV6-2 or TRBV6-3 and TRBJ2-7; TRBD1 could be the D gene, as 5 bases match. The CDR3 contains 12 residues, cysteine and phenylalanine counted. Only the CDR3 region is kept as DNA, spanning 36 bases read in frame from base 1. V is pared back by 6 bases and J by 4 bases, with 10 bases lying between the germline termini. In the germline V gene, CDR1 corresponds to MNHEY and CDR2 to SVGEGT.